The T cell receptor beta chain under discussion was sequenced for a study of CD8+ T cells in alopecia areata. Study information: Tofacitinib administration to treated patients was oral, at 5 to 10 mg twice daily. The share of scalp area affected provided the severity score for treated patients.

In regard to this clone: The antigen remains unidentified.

Findings and limits, study-wide: Sequencing of scalp samples also captures resident alphabeta T cells of normal skin.

Extraction and reverse transcription of RNA yielded cDNA as the sequencing template. Clones were sequenced by immunoSEQ multiplex PCR, and TCRdb holds only the in-frame ones, with some missing. The table includes roughly 230,000 clones, around two fifths detected once. Stated treatment: oral pan-JAK inhibitor, 5-10 mg twice daily. Sorting of PBMCs yielded the CD4+ and CD8+ T cells. The V gene's germline CDR1 is MNHEY and CDR2 SVGAGI. J gave up 7 bases and V 5 bases, and 7 bases lay outside the gene matches. This CDR3 spans 15 amino acids. This material consisted of CD4+ T cells sorted from blood, taken at approximately week 36, from a patient treated with tofacitinib. This chain links TRBV6-5 with TRBJ2-1; 11 positions agree with TRBD2. The source of this sequence is a human donor with alopecia areata. The CDR3 spells CASSPGLAAFNEQFF. DNA for the CDR3: TGTGCCAGCAGTCCGGGACTAGCGGCTTTTAATGAGCAGTTCTTC.